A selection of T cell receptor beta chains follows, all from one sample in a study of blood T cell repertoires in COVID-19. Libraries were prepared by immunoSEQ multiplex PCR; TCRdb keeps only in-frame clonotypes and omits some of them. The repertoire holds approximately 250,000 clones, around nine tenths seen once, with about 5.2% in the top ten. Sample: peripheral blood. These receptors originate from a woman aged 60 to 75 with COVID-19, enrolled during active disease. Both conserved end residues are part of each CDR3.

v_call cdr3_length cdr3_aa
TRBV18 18 CASSPALRGETDNQPQHF
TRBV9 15 CASSPWGATNEKLFF
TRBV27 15 CAAGRASPYQETQYF
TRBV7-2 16 CASSLVGGSAGNTIYF
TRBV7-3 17 CASSQRKKESSGNTIYF
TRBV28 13 CASIEGPNSPLHF
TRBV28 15 CASSFPPGQGNEQFF
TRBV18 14 CASSPPHGQGRTFF
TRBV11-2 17 CASSRRTGIATNEKLFF
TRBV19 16 CASIRAGPSGANVLTF
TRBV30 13 CAWSVRGGTEAFF
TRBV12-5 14 CASGLQGSGTEAFF
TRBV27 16 CASSSRGSGRRETQYF
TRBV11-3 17 CASSLDSPAASTDTQYF
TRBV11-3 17 CASSLDSSGEGGGEQFF
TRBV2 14 CASSAAQGYQPQHF
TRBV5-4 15 CASSLAGGEAYGYTF
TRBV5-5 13 CASSLAGTDTQYF
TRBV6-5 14 CASRPRQTPYEQYF
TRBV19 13 CASSTLAGAEQFF
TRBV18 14 CASSPRTANSPLHF
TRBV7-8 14 CASSNWTGPTEAFF
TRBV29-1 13 CSAVLAGAYEQYF
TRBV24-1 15 CATSSTGYSNQPQHF
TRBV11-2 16 CASSSTSGMSSYEQYF
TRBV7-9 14 CASSSTGTGSEQYF
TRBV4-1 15 CASSPGSGRGYEQYF
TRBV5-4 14 CASSLGPSTDTQYF
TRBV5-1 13 CASTPGGNTEAFF
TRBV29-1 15 CSVVTGGRVNVEQYF
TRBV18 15 CASSPARVQNTEAFF
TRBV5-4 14 CASSPGGIHEKLFF
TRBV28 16 CASSPNSGRSYNEQFF
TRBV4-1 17 CASSQDLDGTLNQPQHF
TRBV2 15 CASRPSGLPEETQYF
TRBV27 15 CASSLGQGVGQPQHF
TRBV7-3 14 CASSPTSGAYEQYF
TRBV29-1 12 CSVGRGRETQYF
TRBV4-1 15 CASSLDGTGIEKLFF
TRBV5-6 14 CASSLYWAGNEQYF
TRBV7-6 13 CASSLQGSSEAFF
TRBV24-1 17 CATSDKSAGGPVETQYF
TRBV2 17 CASSGSLGRPLSYEQYF
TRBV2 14 CASRVTGTSYEQYF
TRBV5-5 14 CATQPGQGTSPLHF
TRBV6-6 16 CASSYDGATNDGKLFF
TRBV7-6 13 CASSLAPGQGYTF
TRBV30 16 CAWSALGGATRETQYF
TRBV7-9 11 CASVSSYEQYF
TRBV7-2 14 CASSLDQGSEKLFF
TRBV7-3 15 CASSVTSGRGYEQFF
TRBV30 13 CAWSLGGAQKLFF
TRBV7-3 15 CASSPRTGATGELFF
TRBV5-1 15 CASSSRTAEPTEAFF
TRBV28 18 CASSPMRGTGASHYGYTF